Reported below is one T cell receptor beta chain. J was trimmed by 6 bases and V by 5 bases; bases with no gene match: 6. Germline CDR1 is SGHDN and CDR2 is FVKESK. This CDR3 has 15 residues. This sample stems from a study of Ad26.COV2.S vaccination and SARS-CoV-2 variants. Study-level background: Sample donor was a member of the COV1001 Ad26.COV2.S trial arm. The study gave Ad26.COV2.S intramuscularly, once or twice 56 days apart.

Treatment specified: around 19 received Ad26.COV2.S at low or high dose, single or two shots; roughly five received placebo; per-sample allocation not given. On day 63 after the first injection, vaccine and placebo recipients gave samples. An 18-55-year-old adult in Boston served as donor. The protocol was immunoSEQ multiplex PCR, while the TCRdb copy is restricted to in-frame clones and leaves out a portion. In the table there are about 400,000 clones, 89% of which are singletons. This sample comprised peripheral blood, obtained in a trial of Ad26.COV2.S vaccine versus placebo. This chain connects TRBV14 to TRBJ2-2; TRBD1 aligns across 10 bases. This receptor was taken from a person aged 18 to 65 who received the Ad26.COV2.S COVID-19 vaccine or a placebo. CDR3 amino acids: CASSNRQGAAGELFF. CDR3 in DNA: TGTGCCAGCAGCAATCGACAGGGGGCGGCCGGGGAGCTGTTTTTT.